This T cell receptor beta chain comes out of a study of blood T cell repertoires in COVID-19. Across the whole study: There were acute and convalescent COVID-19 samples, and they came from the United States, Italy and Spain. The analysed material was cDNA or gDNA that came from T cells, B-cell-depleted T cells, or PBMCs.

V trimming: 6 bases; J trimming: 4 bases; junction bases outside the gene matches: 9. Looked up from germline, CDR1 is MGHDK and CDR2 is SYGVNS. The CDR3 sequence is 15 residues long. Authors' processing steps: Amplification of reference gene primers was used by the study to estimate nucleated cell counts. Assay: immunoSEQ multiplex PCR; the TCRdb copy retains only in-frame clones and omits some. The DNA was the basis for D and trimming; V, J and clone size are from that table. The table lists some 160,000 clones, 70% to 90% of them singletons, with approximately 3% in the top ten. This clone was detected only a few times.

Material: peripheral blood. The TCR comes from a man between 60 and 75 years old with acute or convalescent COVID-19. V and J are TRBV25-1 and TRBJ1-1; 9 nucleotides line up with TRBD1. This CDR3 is CASRGTGKTGTEAFF. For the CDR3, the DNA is TGTGCCAGCAGAGGGACAGGGAAAACGGGCACTGAAGCTTTCTTT.